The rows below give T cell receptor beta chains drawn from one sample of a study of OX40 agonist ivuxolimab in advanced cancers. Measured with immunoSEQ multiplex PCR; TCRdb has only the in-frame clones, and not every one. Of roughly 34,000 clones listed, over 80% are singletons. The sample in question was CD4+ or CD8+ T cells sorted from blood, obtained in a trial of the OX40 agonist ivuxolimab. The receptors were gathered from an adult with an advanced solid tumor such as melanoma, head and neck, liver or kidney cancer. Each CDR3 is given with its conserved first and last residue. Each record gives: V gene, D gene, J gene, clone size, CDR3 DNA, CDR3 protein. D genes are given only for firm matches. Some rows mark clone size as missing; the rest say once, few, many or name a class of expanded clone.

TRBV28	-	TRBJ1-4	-	TGTGCCAGCAGACCCGAAGGAGGAAGCCCTAATGAAAAACTGTTTTTT	CASRPEGGSPNEKLFF
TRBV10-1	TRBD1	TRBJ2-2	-	TGCGCCAGCAGTGAGTCGCAATCACCTCCGGGACAGAGACAAAGGGAGACCGGGGAGCTGTTTTTT	CASSESQSPPGQRQRETGELFF
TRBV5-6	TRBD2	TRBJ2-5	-	TGTGCCAGCAGCTCTGGACTAGCGGGGGGTCAAGAGACCCAGTACTTC	CASSSGLAGGQETQYF
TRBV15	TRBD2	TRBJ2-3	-	TGTGCCACCAGCGGCCGCCGTAGCGGGACTAGCACAGATACGCAGTATTTT	CATSGRRSGTSTDTQYF
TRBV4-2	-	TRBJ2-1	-	TGTGCCAGCAGCCAATCGTTCAGAGATGAGCAGTTCTTC	CASSQSFRDEQFF
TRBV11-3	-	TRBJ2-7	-	TGTGCCAGCAGCTTAGGGGCTAAGGGGCCGCAGTACTTC	CASSLGAKGPQYF
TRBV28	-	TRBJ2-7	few	TGTGCCAGCAGTTTAGGTTTCACAGTCTCCTACGAGCAGTACTTC	CASSLGFTVSYEQYF
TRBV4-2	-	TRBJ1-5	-	TGTGCCAGCAGCCAGGAGGCGGGGGGAGGGCGACAGCCCCAGCATTTT	CASSQEAGGGRQPQHF
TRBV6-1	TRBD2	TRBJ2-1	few	TGTGCCAGCATGTTCGGGACTAGCGGCTTTAATGAGCAGTTCTTC	CASMFGTSGFNEQFF
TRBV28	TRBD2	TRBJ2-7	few	TGTGCCAGCAGTTCGATACTAGCGGGAGTTTCCGAGCAGTACTTC	CASSSILAGVSEQYF
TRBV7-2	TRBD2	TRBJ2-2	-	TGTGCCAGCAGTCGACTAGCGGGGGCCTTAGGTACCGGGGAGCTGTTTTTT	CASSRLAGALGTGELFF
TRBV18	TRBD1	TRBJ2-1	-	TGTGCCAGCTCACCATATCGGACAGGGAACGGCAATGAGCAGTTCTTC	CASSPYRTGNGNEQFF
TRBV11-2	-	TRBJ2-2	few	TGTGCCAGCAGCGAAGGGTCGGGGGCGAACACCGGGGAGCTGTTTTTT	CASSEGSGANTGELFF
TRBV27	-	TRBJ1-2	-	TGTGCCAGCAGTTTTCTCCAGGGCATTTCCTCGAATGGCTACACCTTC	CASSFLQGISSNGYTF
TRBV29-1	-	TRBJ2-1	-	TGCAGCGTCGGTTCCTCCAACTACAATGAGCAGTTCTTC	CSVGSSNYNEQFF
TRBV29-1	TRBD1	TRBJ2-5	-	TGCAGCGTTGAGCTGACAGGGGGCCTCGGAGAGACCCAGTACTTC	CSVELTGGLGETQYF
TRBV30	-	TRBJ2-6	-	TGTGCCTGGAGCCCAGGGAGGGGGGCCAACGTCCTGACTTTC	CAWSPGRGANVLTF
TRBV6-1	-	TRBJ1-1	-	TGTGCCAGCAGTGGGGGACGCGCAGGTACTGAAGCTTTCTTT	CASSGGRAGTEAFF
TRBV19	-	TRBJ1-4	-	TGTGCCAGTAGGGACCCGGGACGGACTAATGAAAAACTGTTTTTT	CASRDPGRTNEKLFF
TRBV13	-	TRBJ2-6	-	TGTGCCAGCAGCCGCACAGGGCTCGGTTGGAGGTCTGGGGCCAACGTCCTGACTTTC	CASSRTGLGWRSGANVLTF
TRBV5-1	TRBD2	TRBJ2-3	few	TGCGCCAGCAGCTTGCCTAGCGGGAGTATCACAGATACGCAGTATTTT	CASSLPSGSITDTQYF
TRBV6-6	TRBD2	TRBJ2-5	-	TGTGCCAGCAGTTACCCGGGCGGGGGTGAGACCCAGTACTTC	CASSYPGGGETQYF
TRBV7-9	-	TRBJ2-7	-	TGTGCCAGCAGCTCCTCGACAGGAATCTACGAGCAGTACTTC	CASSSSTGIYEQYF
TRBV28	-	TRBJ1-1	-	TGTGCCAGCAGCGAGGATAGGGTGAACACTGAAGCTTTCTTT	CASSEDRVNTEAFF
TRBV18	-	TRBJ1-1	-	TGTGCCAGCCTCAGGGAAGAGGGGACTGAAGCTTTCTTT	CASLREEGTEAFF
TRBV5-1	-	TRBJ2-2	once	TGCGCCAGCAGCTTGGTAGCGTTCGGGTACACCGGGGAGCTGTTTTTT	CASSLVAFGYTGELFF
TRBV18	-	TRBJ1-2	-	TGTGCCAGCTCACCCGATCGTGATGGCTACACCTTC	CASSPDRDGYTF
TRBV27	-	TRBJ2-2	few	TGTGCCAGCACTTCCAGGCGTGGGGGACGGCACACCGGGGAGCTGTTTTTT	CASTSRRGGRHTGELFF
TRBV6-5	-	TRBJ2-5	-	TGTGCCAGCAGTTACGGCAGACAAGAGACCCAGTACTTC	CASSYGRQETQYF
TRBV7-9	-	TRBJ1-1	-	TGTGCCAGCAGCTTAGCCAGCCCGAACACTGAAGCTTTCTTT	CASSLASPNTEAFF
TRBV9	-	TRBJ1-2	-	TGTGCCAGCAGCGTAGGCCCCAGTTCGTCCTACACCTTC	CASSVGPSSSYTF
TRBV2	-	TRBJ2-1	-	TGTGCCAGCAGTGTTTCGTACAATGAGCAGTTCTTC	CASSVSYNEQFF
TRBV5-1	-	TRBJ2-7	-	TGCGCCAGCAGCCCCCATGGGGGATCCACCTCCTACGAGCAGTACTTC	CASSPHGGSTSYEQYF
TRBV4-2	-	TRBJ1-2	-	TGTGCCAGCAGCCATTTCAGGGCGAGGACCGGTGCTAACTATGGCTACACCTTC	CASSHFRARTGANYGYTF
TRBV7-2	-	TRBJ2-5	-	TGTGCCAGCCTCGAGGGGGGGGAGACCCAGTACTTC	CASLEGGETQYF
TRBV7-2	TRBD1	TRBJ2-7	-	TGTGCCAGCAGCTTAGCGACGTATCCGGGACAGGGGAAGTACGAGCAGTACTTC	CASSLATYPGQGKYEQYF
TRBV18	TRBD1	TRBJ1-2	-	TGTGCCAGCTCACCCGCGAAGGACAGGGCCTCCACCTTC	CASSPAKDRASTF
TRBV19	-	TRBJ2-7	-	TGTGCCAGTAGTATTTACGGGACTCCCGTCGAGCAGTACTTC	CASSIYGTPVEQYF
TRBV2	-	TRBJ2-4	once	TGTGCCAGCAGTACGGGTTGGGCCAAAAACATTCAGTACTTC	CASSTGWAKNIQYF
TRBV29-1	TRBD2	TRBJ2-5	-	TGCAGCGCCGCGGCTAGCGGGGGATCGGGGGAGACCCAGTACTTC	CSAAASGGSGETQYF
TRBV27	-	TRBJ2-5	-	TGTGCCAGCAGTTTGGGAGAGACCCAGTACTTC	CASSLGETQYF
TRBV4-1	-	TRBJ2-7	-	TGCGCCAGCAGCCAAGATGATTACAACGAGCAGTACTTC	CASSQDDYNEQYF
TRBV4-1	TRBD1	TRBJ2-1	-	TGCGCCAGCAGCCCAAACAGGGGAATAGCCAACAATGAGCAGTTCTTC	CASSPNRGIANNEQFF
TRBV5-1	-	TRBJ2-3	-	TGCGCCAGCAGCTTGGGTAGCAGGGGTCTGACAGATACGCAGTATTTT	CASSLGSRGLTDTQYF
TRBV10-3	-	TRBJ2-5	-	TGTGCCATCAGTGGGGGACAAGGACAAGAGACCCAGTACTTC	CAISGGQGQETQYF
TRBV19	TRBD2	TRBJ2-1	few	TGTGCCAGTAGTCCCCGGGTAGCGGGGGGCAATGAGCAGTTCTTC	CASSPRVAGGNEQFF
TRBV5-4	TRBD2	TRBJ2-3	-	TGTGCCAGCAGCTTGGCCGGGGGGGCCGGTTTAGCGGATACGCAGTATTTT	CASSLAGGAGLADTQYF
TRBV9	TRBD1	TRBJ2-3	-	TGTGCCAGCAGCGTAGATTCGGGACAGAGCACAGATACGCAGTATTTT	CASSVDSGQSTDTQYF
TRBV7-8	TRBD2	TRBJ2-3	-	TGTGCCAGCAGCGTGCGGGGGGGCCCCGCAGATACGCAGTATTTT	CASSVRGGPADTQYF
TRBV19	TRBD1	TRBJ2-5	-	TGTGCCAGTAGTATGACGGCAGGGGGCCTGACCCAGTACTTC	CASSMTAGGLTQYF
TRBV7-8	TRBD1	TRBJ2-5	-	TGTGCCAGCAGCGCTGACAGGGATCAAGAGACCCAGTACTTC	CASSADRDQETQYF
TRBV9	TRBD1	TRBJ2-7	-	TGTGCCAGCAGCGGGGGACAGGGACCCTACGAGCAGTACTTC	CASSGGQGPYEQYF
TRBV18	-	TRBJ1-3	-	TGTGCCAGCTCACCGGGATCTGGAAACACCATATATTTT	CASSPGSGNTIYF
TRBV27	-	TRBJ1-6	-	TGTGCCAGCTCCGGAACCCTCCTAGTGTCGAATAATTCACCCCTCCACTTT	CASSGTLLVSNNSPLHF
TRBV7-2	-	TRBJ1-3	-	TGTGCCAGCAGCTTAGAGGACGGACCTGGAAACACCATATATTTT	CASSLEDGPGNTIYF
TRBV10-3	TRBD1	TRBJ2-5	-	TGTGCCATCAGTGCGGCCAGGGGGCCCGAGACCCAGTACTTC	CAISAARGPETQYF
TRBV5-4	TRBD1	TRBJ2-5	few	TGTGCCAGCAGCCCCACAGGGGGCGACGGGGAGACCCAGTACTTC	CASSPTGGDGETQYF
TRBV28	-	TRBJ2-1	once	TGTGCCAGCAGAGATGAACAGGGCAGCTACAATGAGCAGTTCTTC	CASRDEQGSYNEQFF
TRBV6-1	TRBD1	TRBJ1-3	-	TGTGCCAGCAGTGTGACAGGGGCCCAAAACACCATATATTTT	CASSVTGAQNTIYF